Described below is a single TCR beta chain sequence and its context. Between the trimmed V and J ends, which lost 2 bases and 7 bases, there was a span of 5 bases. This CDR3 spans 11 amino acids. Germline V gene data show CDR1 as MNHNY and CDR2 as SVGAGI (reference sequence). The sample comes from a study of T cells in Graves' hyperthyroidism and ophthalmopathy. Study-wide context: Sampling of peripheral blood happened at initial diagnosis, prior to any treatment.

RNA transcripts yielded amplified TCR beta CDR3 regions. HTBI primers drove first-round RT-PCR of the TCR CDR3. TCRdb ran MiXCR on the multiplex PCR reads and lists one entry per CDR3 protein. The sample contains over 700,000 distinct CDR3 sequences, roughly 37% of which appear only once. Researchers barred patients who had uncontrolled infection, other autoimmune disease, pregnancy or lactation. Each diagnosis drew on symptoms, thyroxine, TRAb, thyroid ultrasound and orbital computed tomography findings. This sequence originates from a man between 18 and 35 years old with Graves' hyperthyroidism. The specimen was blood. The chain has TRBV6-6 and TRBJ1-1; D call uncertain. CDR3 in amino acids: CASSYHLEAFF. CDR3 DNA sequence: TGTGCCAGCAGTTACCACCTTGAAGCTTTCTTT.